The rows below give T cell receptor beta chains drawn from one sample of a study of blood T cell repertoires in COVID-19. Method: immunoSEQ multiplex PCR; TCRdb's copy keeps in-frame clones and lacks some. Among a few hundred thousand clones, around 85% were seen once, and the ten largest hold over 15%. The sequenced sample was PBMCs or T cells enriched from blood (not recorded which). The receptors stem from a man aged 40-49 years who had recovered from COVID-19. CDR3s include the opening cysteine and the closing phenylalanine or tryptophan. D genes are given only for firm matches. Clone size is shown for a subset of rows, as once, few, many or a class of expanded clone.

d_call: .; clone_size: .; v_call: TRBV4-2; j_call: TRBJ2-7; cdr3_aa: CASSQVRLAREQYF; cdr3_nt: TGTGCCAGCAGCCAAGTCCGGCTAGCAAGGGAGCAGTACTTC
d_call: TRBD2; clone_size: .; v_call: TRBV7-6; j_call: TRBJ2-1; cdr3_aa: CASSLESGRAYNEQFF; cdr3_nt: TGTGCCAGCAGCTTAGAAAGCGGGAGGGCCTACAATGAGCAGTTCTTC
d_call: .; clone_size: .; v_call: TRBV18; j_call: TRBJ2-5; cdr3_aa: CASSPFQRVEETQYF; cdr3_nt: TGTGCCAGCTCACCGTTTCAGCGGGTTGAAGAGACCCAGTACTTC
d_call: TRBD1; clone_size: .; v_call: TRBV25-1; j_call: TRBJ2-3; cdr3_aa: CASRPGQNTDTQYF; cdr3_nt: TGTGCCAGCAGACCGGGACAGAACACAGATACGCAGTATTTT
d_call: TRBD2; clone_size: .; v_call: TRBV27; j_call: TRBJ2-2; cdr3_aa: CASSFMGLAGGSSNTGELFF; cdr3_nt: TGTGCCAGCAGTTTTATGGGACTAGCGGGAGGATCATCCAACACCGGGGAGCTGTTTTTT
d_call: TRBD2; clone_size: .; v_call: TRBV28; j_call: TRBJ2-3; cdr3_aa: CASRRSGRTDTQYF; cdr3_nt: TGTGCCAGCAGACGTAGCGGGAGGACAGATACGCAGTATTTT
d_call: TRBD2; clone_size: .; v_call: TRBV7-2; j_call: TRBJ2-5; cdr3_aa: CASSLHAGVGQETQYF; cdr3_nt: TGTGCCAGCAGCCTTCACGCGGGAGTAGGTCAAGAGACCCAGTACTTC
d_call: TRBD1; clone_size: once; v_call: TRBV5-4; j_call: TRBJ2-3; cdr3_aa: CAISGTGRTDTQYF; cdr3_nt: TGTGCCATCTCCGGGACAGGGAGGACAGATACGCAGTATTTT
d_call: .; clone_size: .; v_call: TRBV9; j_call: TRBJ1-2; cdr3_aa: CASRPGDDYGYTF; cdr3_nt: TGTGCCAGCAGACCAGGCGACGACTATGGCTACACCTTC
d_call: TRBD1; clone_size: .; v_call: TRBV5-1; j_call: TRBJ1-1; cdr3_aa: CASSLTHLTGGSTEAFF; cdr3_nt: TGCGCCAGCAGCTTAACTCACCTGACAGGGGGGAGCACTGAAGCTTTCTTT